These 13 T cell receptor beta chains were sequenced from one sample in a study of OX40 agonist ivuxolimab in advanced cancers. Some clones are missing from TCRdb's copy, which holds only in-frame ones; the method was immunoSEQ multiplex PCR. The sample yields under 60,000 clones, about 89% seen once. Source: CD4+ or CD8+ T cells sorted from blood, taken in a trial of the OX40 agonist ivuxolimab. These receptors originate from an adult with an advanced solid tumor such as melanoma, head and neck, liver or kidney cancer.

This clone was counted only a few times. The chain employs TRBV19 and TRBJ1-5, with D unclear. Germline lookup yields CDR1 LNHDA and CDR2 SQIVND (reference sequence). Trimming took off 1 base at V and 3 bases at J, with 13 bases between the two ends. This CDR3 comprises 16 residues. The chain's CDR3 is CASSIVPINHNQPQHF. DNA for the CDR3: TGTGCCAGTAGTATAGTCCCTATAAACCACAATCAGCCCCAGCATTTT. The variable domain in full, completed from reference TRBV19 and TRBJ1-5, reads DGGITQSPKYLFRKEGQNVTLSCEQNLNHDAMYWYRQDPGQGLRLIYYSQIVNDFQKGDIAEGYSVSREKKESFPLTVTSAQKNPTAFYLCASSIVPINHNQPQHFGDGTRLSIL.

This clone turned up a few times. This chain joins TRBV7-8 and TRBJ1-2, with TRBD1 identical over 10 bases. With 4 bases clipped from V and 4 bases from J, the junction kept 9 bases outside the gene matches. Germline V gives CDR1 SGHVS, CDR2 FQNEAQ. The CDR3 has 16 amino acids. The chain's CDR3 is CASSSLRDRGVYGYTF. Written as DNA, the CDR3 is TGTGCCAGCAGCTCCCTCCGGGACAGGGGCGTCTATGGCTACACCTTC.

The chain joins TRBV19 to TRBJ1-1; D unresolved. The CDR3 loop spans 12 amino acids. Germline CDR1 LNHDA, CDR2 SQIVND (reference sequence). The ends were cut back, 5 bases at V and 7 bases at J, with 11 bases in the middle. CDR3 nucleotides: TGTGCCAGTAGTTTAGGGCAATATGAAGCTTTCTTT. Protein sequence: CASSLGQYEAFF.

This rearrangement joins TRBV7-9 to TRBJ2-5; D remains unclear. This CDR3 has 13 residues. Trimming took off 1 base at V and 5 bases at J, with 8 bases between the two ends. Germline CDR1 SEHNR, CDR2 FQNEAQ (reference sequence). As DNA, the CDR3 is TGTGCCAGCAGCTTAGTTCTCAGGGAGACCCAGTACTTC. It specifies CASSLVLRETQYF.

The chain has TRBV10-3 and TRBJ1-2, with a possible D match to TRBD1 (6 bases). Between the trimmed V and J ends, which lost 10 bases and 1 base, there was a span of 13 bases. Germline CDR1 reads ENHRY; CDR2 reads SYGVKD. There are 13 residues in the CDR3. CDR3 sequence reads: CASQRGINYGYTF. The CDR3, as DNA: TGTGCCAGCCAAAGGGGGATTAACTATGGCTACACCTTC.

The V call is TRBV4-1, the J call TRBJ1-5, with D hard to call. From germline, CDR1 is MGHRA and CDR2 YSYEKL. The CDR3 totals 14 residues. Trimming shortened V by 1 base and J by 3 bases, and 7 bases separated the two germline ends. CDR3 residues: CASSQGVDNQPQHF. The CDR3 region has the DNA TGCGCCAGCAGCCAAGGGGTGGACAATCAGCCCCAGCATTTT.

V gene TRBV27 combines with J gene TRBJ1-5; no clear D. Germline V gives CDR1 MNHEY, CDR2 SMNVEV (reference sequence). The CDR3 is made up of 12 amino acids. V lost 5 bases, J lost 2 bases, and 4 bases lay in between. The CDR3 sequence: CASSQGNQPQHF. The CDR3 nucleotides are TGTGCCAGCAGTCAGGGCAATCAGCCCCAGCATTTT.

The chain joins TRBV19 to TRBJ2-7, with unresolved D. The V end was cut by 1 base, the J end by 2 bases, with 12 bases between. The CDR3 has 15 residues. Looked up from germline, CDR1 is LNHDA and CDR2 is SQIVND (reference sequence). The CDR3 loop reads CASSIGRAATYEQYF. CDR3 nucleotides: TGTGCCAGTAGTATAGGACGGGCAGCTACCTACGAGCAGTACTTC.

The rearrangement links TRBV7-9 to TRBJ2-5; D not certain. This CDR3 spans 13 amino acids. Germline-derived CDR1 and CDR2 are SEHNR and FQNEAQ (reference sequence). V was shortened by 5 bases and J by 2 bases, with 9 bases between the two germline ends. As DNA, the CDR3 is TGTGCCAGCAGCCCTGGACGGCAAGAGACCCAGTACTTC. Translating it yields CASSPGRQETQYF.

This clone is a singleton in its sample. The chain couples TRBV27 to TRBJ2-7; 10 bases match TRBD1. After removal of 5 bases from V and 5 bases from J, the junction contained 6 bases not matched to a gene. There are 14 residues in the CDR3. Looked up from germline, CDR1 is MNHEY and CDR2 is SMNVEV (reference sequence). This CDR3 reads CASSNRDRGHEQYF. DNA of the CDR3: TGTGCCAGCAGTAACCGGGACAGGGGTCACGAGCAGTACTTC.

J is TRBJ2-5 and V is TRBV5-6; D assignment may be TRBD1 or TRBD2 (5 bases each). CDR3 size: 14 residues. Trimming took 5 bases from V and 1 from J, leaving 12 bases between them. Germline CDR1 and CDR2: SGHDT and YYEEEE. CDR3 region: CASRPEGLQETQYF. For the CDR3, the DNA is TGTGCCAGCAGACCAGAGGGGCTCCAAGAGACCCAGTACTTC. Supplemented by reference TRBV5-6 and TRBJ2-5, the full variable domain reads DAGVTQSPTHLIKTRGQQVTLRCSPKSGHDTVSWYQQALGQGPQFIFQYYEEEERQRGNFPDRFSGHQFPNYSSELNVNALLLGDSALYLCASRPEGLQETQYFGPGTRLLVL.

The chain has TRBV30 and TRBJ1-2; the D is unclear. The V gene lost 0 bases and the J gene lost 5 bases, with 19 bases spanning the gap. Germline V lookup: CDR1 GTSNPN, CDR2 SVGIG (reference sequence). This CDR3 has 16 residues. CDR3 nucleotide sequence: TGTGCCTGGAGTGTACGGGTAAAAAGGGCACCTTATGGCTACACCTTC. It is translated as CAWSVRVKRAPYGYTF.

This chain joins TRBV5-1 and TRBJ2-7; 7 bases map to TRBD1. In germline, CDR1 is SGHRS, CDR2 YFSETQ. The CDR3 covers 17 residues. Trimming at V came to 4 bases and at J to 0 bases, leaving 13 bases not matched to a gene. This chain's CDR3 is CASSDTGDRLSSYEQYF. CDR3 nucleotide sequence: TGCGCCAGCAGCGATACAGGGGACCGATTAAGCTCCTACGAGCAGTACTTC.